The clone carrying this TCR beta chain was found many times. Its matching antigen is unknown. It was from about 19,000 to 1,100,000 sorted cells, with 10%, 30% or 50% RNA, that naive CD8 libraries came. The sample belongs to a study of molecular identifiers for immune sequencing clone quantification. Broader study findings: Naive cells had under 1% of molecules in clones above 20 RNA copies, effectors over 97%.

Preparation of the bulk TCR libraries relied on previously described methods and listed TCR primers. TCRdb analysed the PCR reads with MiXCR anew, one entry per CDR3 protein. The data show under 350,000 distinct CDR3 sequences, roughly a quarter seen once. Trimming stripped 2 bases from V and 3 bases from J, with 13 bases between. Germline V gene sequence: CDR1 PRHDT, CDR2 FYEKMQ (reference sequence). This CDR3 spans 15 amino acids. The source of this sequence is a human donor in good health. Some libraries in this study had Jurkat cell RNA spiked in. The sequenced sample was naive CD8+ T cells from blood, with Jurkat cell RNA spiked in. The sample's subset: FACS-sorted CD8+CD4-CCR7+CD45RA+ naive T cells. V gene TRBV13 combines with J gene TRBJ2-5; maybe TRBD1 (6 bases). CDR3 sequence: CASSLRGDNKETQYF. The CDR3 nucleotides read TGTGCCAGCAGCTTAAGAGGGGACAACAAAGAGACCCAGTACTTC.